These T cell receptor beta chains were read from a single sample in a study of spatial heterogeneity in lung cancer. TCRdb fed the 5' RACE reads into MiXCR, producing one record per CDR3 protein. The data hold under 650 distinct CDR3 sequences, with less than 30% observed a single time. Source: lung tumor tissue, taken at surgery. These receptor sequences come from a male donor with early-stage non-small cell lung cancer. Both conserved end residues are part of each CDR3. D genes are given only for firm matches. Not every row has a clone size; where given, it reads once, few, many or a size class.

j_gene,abundance,d_gene,v_gene,CDR3aa,CDR3nt
TRBJ2-1,large,.,TRBV20-1,CSAAQPGNEQFF,TGCAGTGCTGCACAGCCTGGGAATGAGCAGTTCTTC
TRBJ1-2,.,TRBD1,TRBV27,CASRPYGGGDYGYTF,TGTGCCAGCAGACCCTATGGAGGGGGCGACTATGGCTACACCTTC
TRBJ1-6,.,.,TRBV29-1,CSVRAQENSPLHF,TGCAGCGTAAGAGCACAGGAGAATTCACCCCTCCACTTT
TRBJ2-7,.,.,TRBV20-1,CSVSQGYEQYF,TGCAGTGTCTCACAGGGTTACGAGCAGTACTTC
TRBJ1-4,hyperexpanded,.,TRBV5-1,CASSSDTEKLFF,TGCGCCAGCAGCTCTGACACCGAAAAACTGTTTTTT
TRBJ1-5,.,.,TRBV27,CASSLRIDQPQHF,TGTGCCAGCAGTTTAAGGATAGATCAGCCCCAGCATTTT
TRBJ1-1,.,.,TRBV2,CVSNGQSSGNTEAFF,TGTGTCAGCAATGGACAGTCCTCGGGTAACACTGAAGCTTTCTTT
TRBJ2-3,.,TRBD2,TRBV5-5,CASSLGASGGPTGDTQYF,TGTGCCAGCAGCTTGGGAGCTAGCGGGGGGCCAACAGGAGATACGCAGTATTTT
TRBJ2-4,few,.,TRBV28,CASSFSGADIQYF,TGTGCCAGCAGTTTTTCAGGGGCAGACATTCAGTACTTC
TRBJ1-4,few,.,TRBV2,CASSKDVREKLFF,TGTGCCAGCAGTAAGGACGTTCGAGAAAAACTGTTTTTT
TRBJ2-3,.,.,TRBV4-2,CASSGNGQESDTQYF,TGTGCCAGCAGCGGAAATGGTCAGGAGTCAGATACGCAGTATTTT
TRBJ2-1,large,TRBD1,TRBV9,CASSEGRDSPYNEQFF,TGTGCCAGCAGCGAGGGACGGGACAGCCCCTACAATGAGCAGTTCTTC
TRBJ2-1,large,TRBD2,TRBV6-6,CASSSGGAVSRRFF,TGTGCCAGCAGTAGCGGGGGGGCCGTCTCGAGGAGGTTCTTC
TRBJ1-4,few,.,TRBV6-6,CASSYKAATNEKLFF,TGTGCCAGCAGTTACAAGGCGGCAACTAATGAAAAACTGTTTTTT
TRBJ1-4,.,.,TRBV11-2,CASSPLGGGTNEKLFF,TGTGCCAGCAGCCCCCTGGGGGGAGGAACTAATGAAAAACTGTTTTTT
TRBJ2-2,.,.,TRBV2,CASSMRELYTGELFF,TGTGCCAGCAGCATGAGGGAACTATACACCGGGGAGCTGTTTTTT
TRBJ2-2,.,.,TRBV7-2,CASSLASGANTGELFF,TGTGCCAGCAGCTTAGCCAGCGGAGCGAACACCGGGGAGCTGTTTTTT
TRBJ1-2,.,.,TRBV9,CASSLGGANYGYTF,TGTGCCAGCTCCCTGGGAGGAGCTAACTATGGCTACACCTTC
TRBJ1-3,hyperexpanded,TRBD1,TRBV6-5,CASSYSGQGAGNTIYF,TGTGCCAGCAGTTATTCCGGACAGGGGGCTGGAAACACCATATATTTT
TRBJ2-1,medium-sized,.,TRBV6-5,CASSYQQRVSGNEQFF,TGTGCCAGCAGTTACCAACAAAGGGTATCAGGTAATGAGCAGTTCTTC
TRBJ2-6,few,.,TRBV10-2,CASDNPTVSGANVLTF,TGCGCCAGCGACAACCCGACAGTTTCTGGGGCCAACGTCCTGACTTTC
TRBJ2-1,.,TRBD2,TRBV5-1,CASSLYGTTNNEQFF,TGCGCCAGCAGCTTGTATGGGACTACGAACAATGAGCAGTTCTTC